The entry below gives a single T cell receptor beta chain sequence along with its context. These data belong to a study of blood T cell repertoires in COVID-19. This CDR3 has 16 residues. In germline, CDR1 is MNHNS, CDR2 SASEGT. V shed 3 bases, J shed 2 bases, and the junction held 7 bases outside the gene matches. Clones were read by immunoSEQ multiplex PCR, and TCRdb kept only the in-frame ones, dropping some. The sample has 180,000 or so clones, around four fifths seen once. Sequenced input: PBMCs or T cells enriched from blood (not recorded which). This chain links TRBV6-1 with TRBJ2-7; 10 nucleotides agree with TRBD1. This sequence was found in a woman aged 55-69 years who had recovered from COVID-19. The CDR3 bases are TGTGCCAGCAGTGAGATCGGGACAGGGGTACCCTACGAGCAGTACTTC. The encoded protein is CASSEIGTGVPYEQYF.